Below, 5 T cell receptor beta chains from the same sample are listed, as sequenced in a study of CXCR3-negative and CXCR3-positive naive CD8 T cells. These receptors have no known antigen. The authors prepared UMI-labeled TRB cDNA libraries by 5' RACE. TCRdb re-called the 5' RACE reads; one entry per CDR3 protein, DNA not given. The sample has around 140,000 distinct CDR3 sequences. The study's findings and limits: CXCR3-positive naive cells carried more hydrophobic TRB CDR3s than CXCR3-negative naive cells did.

The sequencing sample was made of naive CXCR3+ CD8+ T cells from blood. As to subset: CD45RO-CCR7+CD27+CD95- naive CD8+ T cells expressing CXCR3 (TNR3+). The receptors were gathered from a human donor in good health. Some clones in this sample may be carry-over from other donors' samples.

The J gene is TRBJ1-5, the V gene TRBV7-9; TCRdb calls TRBD1, which cannot be checked without DNA. Germline V gene lookup returns CDR1 SEHNR and CDR2 FQNEAQ (reference sequence). This CDR3 comprises 14 residues. CDR3: CASSLGGVNQPQHF.

The chain has TRBV10-3 and TRBJ1-1; TCRdb lists TRBD1, though no DNA is available to test this call. This CDR3 comprises 15 residues. The germline CDR1 and CDR2 sequences are ENHRY and SYGVKD. CDR3 loop: CAISEDIYEGARAFF.

The V call is TRBV29-1, the J call TRBJ1-2; TCRdb reports TRBD1, a call that lacks DNA to check it against. Germline CDR1 is SQVTM and CDR2 is ANQGSEA. The length of the CDR3 is 13 residues. The CDR3 spells CSVDPGDLYGYTF.

The rearrangement links TRBV4-2 to TRBJ1-3; TCRdb returns TRBD1, unconfirmable since there is no DNA. Germline V gene sequence: CDR1 LGHNA, CDR2 YNFKEQ. The length of the CDR3 is 15 residues. The chain's CDR3 is CASSQAPDSGNTIYF.

V is TRBV5-1 and J is TRBJ2-7. CDR1 SGHRS and CDR2 YFSETQ come from the germline V gene. CDR3 length: 12 amino acids. The CDR3 reads CASSYGDYEQYF. The full variable domain, in which reference TRBV5-1 and TRBJ2-7 provide the parts outside the CDR3, is KAGVTQTPRYLIKTRGQQVTLSCSPISGHRSVSWYQQTPGQGLQFLFEYFSETQRNKGNFPGRFSGRQFSNSRSEMNVSTLELGDSALYLCASSYGDYEQYFGPGTRLTVT.